Listed here is a single TCR beta chain. This sample stems from a study of shared T cell receptors in the human thymus. Trimming removed 1 base at V and 1 base at J, with 16 bases between. The germline gives CDR1 MNHNS, CDR2 SASEGT. The CDR3 is 17 amino acids. Generated by immunoSEQ multiplex PCR, the TCRdb table keeps only in-frame clones and is missing some. Of under 450,000 clones listed, approximately 95% are singletons. The chain joins TRBV6-1 to TRBJ1-2, with a tentative D call TRBD1 (5 bases). The TCR originated in a human donor. The sample consisted of thymocytes. Here the CDR3 reads CASSEGGWGWHNYGYTF. In DNA form, the CDR3 reads TGTGCCAGCAGTGAAGGGGGTTGGGGGTGGCATAACTATGGCTACACCTTC.